Following are 24 T cell receptor beta chains from one sample sequenced in a study of cytomegalovirus exposure and HLA in healthy donors. PCR employed 60 Vbeta and 13 Jbeta primers. Sequencing used immunoSEQ multiplex PCR; TCRdb keeps in-frame clones, though not all of them. The sample has about 100,000 clones; around 85% are singletons. The sequenced sample was PBMCs. Every receptor here comes from a middle-aged man in good health and CMV-seropositive.

The chain links TRBV6-5 to TRBJ2-2, with D unclear. Trimming cost V 0 bases and J 4 bases, with 9 bases left between them. The CDR3 loop spans 15 amino acids. CDR1 MNHEY and CDR2 SVGAGI come from the germline V gene. In DNA, the CDR3 is TGTGCCAGCAGTTACTCTCGGCGGTTCACCGGGGAGCTGTTTTTT. Its protein is CASSYSRRFTGELFF.

The rearrangement links TRBV9 to TRBJ2-2; 7 positions match TRBD1. CDR3 size: 16 residues. J gave up 0 bases and V 1 base, and 3 bases lay outside the gene matches. Per the germline V gene, CDR1 is SGDLS and CDR2 is YYNGEE. CDR3 amino acids: CASSVTGAPNTGELFF. The CDR3 DNA follows: TGTGCCAGCAGCGTAACAGGGGCGCCGAACACCGGGGAGCTGTTTTTT.

The sample holds a few counts of this clone. The chain couples TRBV18 to TRBJ2-7; 9 bases are a match to TRBD2. The germline V gene has CDR1 KGHSH and CDR2 LQKENI. The CDR3 covers 16 residues. V lost 1 base, J lost 1 base, and 5 bases stayed unmatched. For the CDR3, the DNA is TGTGCCAGCTCACCACAGGCTAGCGGGATTTCCTACGAGCAGTACTTC. Amino acid sequence: CASSPQASGISYEQYF.

This clone occurred a few times. The J gene is TRBJ2-5, the V gene TRBV12-1; whether TRBD2, the table's D call, matches the DNA was not checked. TRBV12-1 is a listed pseudogene. This CDR3 contains 18 residues. The DNA of the CDR3 is TGTGCCAGCAGCTTCGGGACTAGCGGGAGTCCGTACCAAGAGACCCAGTACTTC. Protein sequence: CASSFGTSGSPYQETQYF.

J is TRBJ1-5 and V is TRBV6-5; 8 positions agree with TRBD1. Germline CDR1 and CDR2: MNHEY and SVGAGI. The length of the CDR3 is 13 residues. With 5 bases clipped from V and 6 bases from J, the junction kept 3 bases outside the gene matches. CDR3 nucleotide sequence: TGTGCCAGCAGTGCAGGGGGCAGTCAGCCCCAGCATTTT. Protein product: CASSAGGSQPQHF.

The rearrangement uses TRBV5-1 and TRBJ2-1; D is uncertain. The germline CDR1 and CDR2 sequences are SGHRS and YFSETQ. V lost 0 bases, J lost 1 base, and 5 bases lay in between. The CDR3 runs to 14 residues. CDR3 DNA sequence: TGCGCCAGCAGCTTGGAACGGTCCTACAATGAGCAGTTCTTC. Translating it yields CASSLERSYNEQFF.

This clone was counted only a few times. The chain employs TRBV25-1 and TRBJ1-2, with a tentative D call TRBD1 (5 bases). Germline V gene sequence: CDR1 MGHDK, CDR2 SYGVNS. The CDR3 loop spans 15 amino acids. V gave up 1 base and J gave up 7 bases, with 16 bases separating them. The DNA of the CDR3 is TGTGCCAGCAGTGAATCGGGGCAGGGAGGAGGTGGCTACACCTTC. Translating it yields CASSESGQGGGGYTF.

The chain couples TRBV7-9 to TRBJ1-1; D possibly corresponds to TRBD1 (5 bases). V was shortened by 5 bases and J by 0 bases, with 10 bases between the two germline ends. CDR1 and CDR2 from the germline V gene are SEHNR and FQNEAQ (reference sequence). The CDR3 has 14 residues. The CDR3 is CASSVGPMNTEAFF. The CDR3 coding sequence is TGTGCCAGCAGCGTGGGGCCCATGAACACTGAAGCTTTCTTT. Supplemented by reference TRBV7-9 and TRBJ1-1, the full variable domain reads DTGVSQNPRHKITKRGQNVTFRCDPISEHNRLYWYRQTLGQGPEFLTYFQNEAQLEKSRLLSDRFSAERPKGSFSTLEIQRTEQGDSAMYLCASSVGPMNTEAFFGQGTRLTVV.

This chain links TRBV18 with TRBJ2-3; D might be TRBD1 (5 bases). V was cut by 6 bases and J by 0 bases, with 16 bases left in between. The CDR3 has 16 amino acids. Germline CDR1 and CDR2: KGHSH and LQKENI. The CDR3 spells CASSPEDIPSTDTQYF. DNA for the CDR3: TGTGCCAGCTCCCCCGAGGACATCCCTAGCACAGATACGCAGTATTTT. Together with reference TRBV18 and TRBJ2-3, the CDR3 gives the full variable domain: NAGVMQNPRHLVRRRGQEARLRCSPMKGHSHVYWYRQLPEEGLKFMVYLQKENIIDESGMPKERFSAEFPKEGPSILRIQQVVRGDSAAYFCASSPEDIPSTDTQYFGPGTRLTVL.

The sample holds one count of this clone. The chain has TRBV6-6 and TRBJ2-2, with 9 bases lining up with TRBD1. Germline V gives CDR1 MNHNY, CDR2 SVGAGI (reference sequence). This CDR3 has 15 amino acids. V shed 4 bases, J shed 6 bases, and the junction held 6 bases outside the gene matches. CDR3 in DNA: TGTGCCAGCAGTTCCGGGACAGGGATTCCCGGGGAGCTGTTTTTT. Amino acids: CASSSGTGIPGELFF.

The V call is TRBV28, the J call TRBJ1-2; D is perhaps TRBD1 (5 bases). The germline CDR1 and CDR2 sequences are MDHEN and SYDVKM. V dropped 3 bases and J dropped 6 bases, with 14 bases sitting between them. This CDR3 is 14 amino acids long. This CDR3 reads CASSLRRGPDGYTF. The CDR3 nucleotides are TGTGCCAGCAGTTTGAGGAGGGGTCCTGATGGCTACACCTTC.

The V call is TRBV18, the J call TRBJ2-2; TRBD1 matches 9 bases. CDR1 and CDR2 from the germline V gene are KGHSH and LQKENI. The V gene end was trimmed by 2 bases and the J gene end by 4 bases; junction bases not matched to a gene: 2. The CDR3 contains 15 residues. CDR3 DNA sequence: TGTGCCAGCTCACCAGGACAGGGGCTCACCGGGGAGCTGTTTTTT. Its protein is CASSPGQGLTGELFF.

The chain uses TRBV5-8 and TRBJ2-5; 9 bases are shared with TRBD2. The CDR3 runs 17 residues. V lost 0 bases to trimming and J lost 3 bases; unmatched junction nucleotides: 9. Germline V gene sequence: CDR1 SGHTS, CDR2 YDEGEE. CDR3 region: CASSLGLAGAVEETQYF. The CDR3 DNA reads TGTGCCAGCAGCTTGGGGTTAGCGGGGGCCGTGGAAGAGACCCAGTACTTC.

The rearrangement joins TRBV7-9 to TRBJ2-7; 9 nucleotides line up with TRBD1. Looked up from germline, CDR1 is SEHNR and CDR2 is FQNEAQ (reference sequence). This CDR3 region has 14 residues. The J segment lost 2 bases and the V segment lost 7 bases, leaving 6 bases of the junction unmatched. CDR3 protein: CASTGQGSTYEQYF. In DNA, the CDR3 is TGTGCCAGCACCGGACAGGGGTCTACCTACGAGCAGTACTTC.

This chain connects TRBV5-1 to TRBJ2-5; TRBD1 aligns across 9 bases. V shed 0 bases and J 2 bases; nucleotides not matched to a gene: 2. Germline lookup yields CDR1 SGHRS and CDR2 YFSETQ. The CDR3 runs to 15 residues. The DNA of the CDR3 is TGCGCCAGCAGCTTGGGAGACAGGGGGCAAGAGACCCAGTACTTC. It encodes CASSLGDRGQETQYF.

This clone was observed a handful of times. CDR3 sequence reads: CASSRAGVQETQYF. The CDR3, as DNA: TGTGCCAGCAGTCGAGCGGGAGTGCAAGAGACCCAGTACTTC. This chain links TRBV2 with TRBJ2-5, with 8 bases lining up with TRBD2. The V segment lost 5 bases and the J segment 2 bases; nucleotides outside the gene matches: 4. The CDR3 totals 14 residues. From germline, CDR1 is SNHLY and CDR2 FYNNEI.

The V and J genes are TRBV5-1 and TRBJ1-6; D is perhaps TRBD1 (6 bases). CDR1 is SGHRS and CDR2 is YFSETQ in the germline V gene. Trimming pared 1 base from V and 8 bases from J, leaving 16 bases between. The CDR3 has 16 amino acids. The CDR3 coding sequence is TGCGCCAGCAGCTTGTCCGGACAGAGGGTTCATTCACCCCTCCACTTT. This translates into CASSLSGQRVHSPLHF.

The V and J genes are TRBV10-3 and TRBJ2-7; 9 positions match TRBD1. Germline CDR1 is ENHRY and CDR2 is SYGVKD. The V and J ends lost 7 bases and 0 bases, in that order; junction bases with no gene match: 7. There are 15 residues in the CDR3. The CDR3 DNA follows: TGTGCCATCACAGGGGGACAGGGAAGCTCCTACGAGCAGTACTTC. It codes for CAITGGQGSSYEQYF.

The chain links TRBV28 to TRBJ2-7, with no clear D. CDR3 length equals 12 residues. Germline CDR1 reads MDHEN; CDR2 reads SYDVKM. The germline V and J ends were trimmed by 6 bases and 2 bases, with 8 bases remaining between them. CDR3 in DNA: TGTGCCAGCAGGACTGAACCCTACGAGCAGTACTTC. Protein product: CASRTEPYEQYF.

The chain uses TRBV5-1 and TRBJ2-5; 10 bases fit TRBD2. Germline CDR1 is SGHRS and CDR2 is YFSETQ. CDR3 length: 17 residues. J lost 4 bases, V lost 0 bases, and 9 bases had no gene match. CDR3 sequence reads: CASSLGGTSGVAETQYF. In nucleotides, the CDR3 is TGCGCCAGCAGCTTGGGTGGTACTAGCGGGGTGGCAGAGACCCAGTACTTC.

V usage is TRBV11-3 and J usage is TRBJ2-3; a possible D gene is TRBD1 (5 bases). The CDR3 length is 14 residues. The germline V and J ends were trimmed by 5 bases and 1 base, with 10 bases remaining between them. Germline CDR1 reads SGHNT; CDR2 reads YENEEA. CDR3 DNA sequence: TGTGCCAGCAGCCCGAGCAGGGGCACAGATACGCAGTATTTT. This codes for CASSPSRGTDTQYF. The full variable domain, in which reference TRBV11-3 and TRBJ2-3 provide the parts outside the CDR3, is EAGVVQSPRYKIIEKKQPVAFWCNPISGHNTLYWYLQNLGQGPELLIRYENEEAVDDSQLPKDRFSAERLKGVDSTLKIQPAELGDSAVYLCASSPSRGTDTQYFGPGTRLTVL.

This rearrangement joins TRBV5-1 to TRBJ1-1, with a weak D call TRBD1 (6 bases). CDR3 length: 14 residues. Germline values: CDR1 SGHRS, CDR2 YFSETQ. Trimming removed 6 bases at V and 0 bases at J, with 12 bases between. CDR3 in amino acids: CASTADSVNTEAFF. DNA for the CDR3: TGCGCCAGCACCGCGGACAGTGTGAACACTGAAGCTTTCTTT.

V usage is TRBV20-1 and J usage is TRBJ1-1, with D possibly being TRBD1 (6 bases). Trimming shortened V by 2 bases and J by 9 bases, and 10 bases separated the two germline ends. This CDR3 has 11 residues. Germline V gene lookup returns CDR1 DFQATT and CDR2 SNEGSKA (reference sequence). CDR3 amino acids: CSARPRDKAFF. The CDR3 DNA reads as TGCAGTGCTAGACCACGGGACAAAGCTTTCTTT.

The chain joins TRBV5-1 to TRBJ2-3; 9 positions agree with TRBD1. J lost 0 bases, V lost 4 bases, and 3 bases had no gene match. This CDR3 comprises 15 residues. Germline V gene data show CDR1 as SGHRS and CDR2 as YFSETQ. The CDR3 DNA reads TGCGCCAGCAGCAGGGGGACAGGGAGCACAGATACGCAGTATTTT. This encodes CASSRGTGSTDTQYF.